The 23 T cell receptor beta chains reported below all come from one sample, sequenced in a study of shared clonotypes between healthy human individuals. Produced via immunoSEQ multiplex PCR; TCRdb's table is partial and in-frame only. Among roughly 2,500,000 clones listed, more than 85% were seen once. The sample consisted of naive CD4+ T cells from PBMCs. The subset: CD45RA+ positively selected. These receptors all stem from a man between 18 and 35 years old in good health. Some clones in this sample may be carry-over from other donors' samples.

This clone is a singleton in its sample. This chain joins TRBV6-1 and TRBJ1-1; the D gene is possibly TRBD1 (5 bases). Trimming pared 3 bases from V and 0 bases from J, leaving 8 bases between. The CDR3 totals 14 residues. Germline V gives CDR1 MNHNS, CDR2 SASEGT. The CDR3 reads CASSDWGMNTEAFF. DNA for the CDR3: TGTGCCAGCAGTGACTGGGGGATGAACACTGAAGCTTTCTTT.

The gene calls are TRBV5-4 and TRBJ1-4, with a tentative D call TRBD1 (6 bases). The CDR3 covers 15 residues. V lost 0 bases and J 8 bases, leaving 14 bases between the germline ends. Germline CDR1 SGHNT, CDR2 YYREEE (reference sequence). CDR3 amino acids: CASSLVGGADEKLFF. CDR3 bases: TGTGCCAGCAGCTTGGTTGGGGGCGCGGACGAAAAACTGTTTTTT.

The CDR3 is CASSPRVLAGREQYF. In DNA, the CDR3 is TGTGCCAGCAGCCCGAGGGTACTAGCGGGACGTGAGCAGTACTTC. The V gene is TRBV9, the J gene TRBJ2-7, with 10 bases fitting TRBD2. Losses at the gene ends were 4 bases for V and 7 bases for J; bases not matched to a gene: 11. This CDR3 is 15 amino acids long. Germline CDR1 SGDLS, CDR2 YYNGEE.

The rearrangement joins TRBV5-5 to TRBJ1-6, with 7 nucleotides matching TRBD1. CDR1 is SGHKS and CDR2 is YYEKEE in the germline V gene (reference sequence). Trimming took 4 bases from V and 5 from J; bases not matched to a gene: 12. There are 17 residues in the CDR3. CDR3 residues: CASSRGRTGGNNSPLHF. CDR3 nucleotide sequence: TGTGCCAGCAGCCGCGGGCGGACAGGAGGAAATAATTCACCCCTCCACTTT.

The V and J genes are TRBV19 and TRBJ2-1; TRBD1 matches 9 bases. This CDR3 is 14 amino acids long. Trimming removed 3 bases from V and 8 bases from J; junction bases left unmatched: 5. Per germline, CDR1 LNHDA and CDR2 SQIVND (reference sequence). DNA for the CDR3: TGTGCCAGTAGTATTAGAACAGGGGGCTATGAGCAGTTCTTC. Encoded protein: CASSIRTGGYEQFF.

V is TRBV7-3 and J is TRBJ2-5, with D tentatively TRBD2 (6 bases). Germline V gene sequence: CDR1 SGHTA, CDR2 FQGTGA. The CDR3 length is 15 residues. V gave up 5 bases and J gave up 5 bases, with 18 bases separating them. The CDR3 sequence: CASSEEPSAWETQYF. DNA of the CDR3: TGTGCCAGCAGCGAGGAGCCTAGCGCATGGGAGACCCAGTACTTC.

The chain is built from TRBV5-1 and TRBJ2-3; D is unresolved. This CDR3 comprises 15 residues. CDR1 is SGHRS and CDR2 is YFSETQ in the germline V gene. V lost 1 base and J lost 0, with 9 bases in between. Here the CDR3 reads CASSLTQLSTDTQYF. CDR3 in DNA: TGCGCCAGCAGCTTGACACAGCTTAGCACAGATACGCAGTATTTT.

Turning to this clone: Other DNA sequences in this specimen translate into the identical CDR3. J is TRBJ1-2 and V is TRBV28; TRBD1 matches at 9 bases. The CDR3 is 13 residues long. V was clipped by 2 bases and J by 7 bases; unmatched bases: 2. Germline loops: CDR1 MDHEN, CDR2 SYDVKM. In DNA form, the CDR3 reads TGTGCCAGCAGTTTAACAGGGGGCGGTGGCTACACCTTC. Translation gives CASSLTGGGGYTF.

The sample holds one count of this clone. This sequence joins TRBV5-1 and TRBJ2-2; D unresolved. Trimming removed 0 bases from V and 0 bases from J, with 15 bases in between. Germline CDR1 reads SGHRS; CDR2 reads YFSETQ. The CDR3 loop spans 18 amino acids. CDR3 protein: CASSLVTASTANTGELFF. CDR3 coding DNA: TGCGCCAGCAGCTTGGTAACAGCGAGCACCGCGAACACCGGGGAGCTGTTTTTT.

The V gene is TRBV14, the J gene TRBJ2-6, with D unresolved. CDR3 length: 17 residues. With 7 bases removed from V and 2 bases from J, the gap between germline ends came to 18 bases. Per the germline V gene, CDR1 is SGHDN and CDR2 is FVKESK. The CDR3 reads CASTPRRVAPGANVLTF. The CDR3 bases are TGTGCCAGCACCCCCAGACGTGTCGCGCCTGGGGCCAACGTCCTGACTTTC.

This clone has a single count. This chain links TRBV5-1 with TRBJ2-1; 8 nucleotides agree with TRBD2. The CDR3 is made up of 17 amino acids. Per the germline V gene, CDR1 is SGHRS and CDR2 is YFSETQ. Trimming at V came to 4 bases and at J to 1 base, leaving 10 bases not matched to a gene. CDR3 amino acids: CASSPTPGLASYNEQFF. In DNA form, the CDR3 reads TGCGCCAGCAGCCCAACCCCCGGACTAGCTTCCTACAATGAGCAGTTCTTC.

This rearrangement joins TRBV5-1 to TRBJ2-1; TRBD2 matches at 8 bases. The CDR3 contains 14 residues. Germline V lookup: CDR1 SGHRS, CDR2 YFSETQ. V shed 3 bases, J shed 6 bases, and the junction held 5 bases outside the gene matches. The CDR3 sequence: CASSSNSGINEQFF. The CDR3 nucleotides read TGCGCCAGCAGCTCTAATAGCGGGATCAATGAGCAGTTCTTC. The whole variable domain, remainder taken from reference TRBV5-1 and TRBJ2-1, is KAGVTQTPRYLIKTRGQQVTLSCSPISGHRSVSWYQQTPGQGLQFLFEYFSETQRNKGNFPGRFSGRQFSNSRSEMNVSTLELGDSALYLCASSSNSGINEQFFGPGTRLTVL.

The rearrangement links TRBV7-2 to TRBJ2-2; 10 bases match TRBD1. The germline CDR1 and CDR2 sequences are SGHTA and FQGNSA. This CDR3 comprises 16 residues. V shed 5 bases and J 6 bases; nucleotides not matched to a gene: 9. CDR3 residues: CASSPLTGGVAGELFF. Here the CDR3 DNA reads TGTGCCAGCAGCCCCCTGACAGGGGGCGTAGCCGGGGAGCTGTTTTTT.

The V gene is TRBV2, the J gene TRBJ2-5; D ambiguous. The CDR3 runs 14 residues. Germline V gives CDR1 SNHLY, CDR2 FYNNEI. V lost 2 bases, J lost 2 bases, and 9 bases lay in between. CDR3 sequence (DNA): TGTGCCAGCAGTGAATATGGCAGACAAGAGACCCAGTACTTC. This gives the protein CASSEYGRQETQYF.

This chain links TRBV18 with TRBJ1-1; no firm D call. Germline V gene lookup returns CDR1 KGHSH and CDR2 LQKENI. This CDR3 contains 13 residues. V was clipped by 5 bases and J by 1 base, with 8 bases between them. CDR3 DNA: TGTGCCAGCTCAAAGGAAAGGAACACTGAAGCTTTCTTT. It translates to CASSKERNTEAFF. The variable domain in full, with the rest retrieved from reference TRBV18 and TRBJ1-1, is NAGVMQNPRHLVRRRGQEARLRCSPMKGHSHVYWYRQLPEEGLKFMVYLQKENIIDESGMPKERFSAEFPKEGPSILRIQQVVRGDSAAYFCASSKERNTEAFFGQGTRLTVV.

This chain joins TRBV7-2 and TRBJ2-1, with TRBD1 matching 7 bases. This CDR3 spans 15 amino acids. CDR1 and CDR2 from the germline V gene are SGHTA and FQGNSA. The junction had 4 bases not matched to a gene; V was cut back by 3 bases and J by 2 bases. This CDR3 is CASSFGTVAYNEQFF. The CDR3 bases are TGTGCCAGCAGCTTTGGGACAGTAGCCTACAATGAGCAGTTCTTC.

CDR3 sequence (DNA): TGTGCCAGCTCACGGAGCAGGGCGTTTCAAGAGACCCAGTACTTC. Translated, it gives CASSRSRAFQETQYF. The genes are TRBV18 and TRBJ2-5, with D perhaps TRBD1 (5 bases). The CDR3 covers 15 residues. Trimming shortened V by 4 bases and J by 2 bases, and 14 bases separated the two germline ends. Germline CDR1 reads KGHSH; CDR2 reads LQKENI.

V usage is TRBV14 and J usage is TRBJ1-4; D remains ambiguous. The CDR3 is 14 residues long. Deletions cut 6 bases from V and 0 bases from J, with 8 bases between. Per the germline V gene, CDR1 is SGHDN and CDR2 is FVKESK. CDR3 coding DNA: TGTGCCAGCAGACCTGGAACAACTAATGAAAAACTGTTTTTT. This encodes CASRPGTTNEKLFF.

The chain joins TRBV28 to TRBJ2-1; D is unclear. CDR1 MDHEN and CDR2 SYDVKM come from the germline V gene. The germline V and J ends were trimmed by 2 bases and 9 bases, with 8 bases remaining between them. The length of the CDR3 is 12 residues. The CDR3, as DNA: TGTGCCAGCAGTTTACCTCTAGGTGAGCAGTTCTTC. It codes for CASSLPLGEQFF. Together with reference TRBV28 and TRBJ2-1, the CDR3 gives the full variable domain: DVKVTQSSRYLVKRTGEKVFLECVQDMDHENMFWYRQDPGLGLRLIYFSYDVKMKEKGDIPEGYSVSREKKERFSLILESASTNQTSMYLCASSLPLGEQFFGPGTRLTVL.

Concerning this clone itself: Compared with germline, one end of the junction differs, possibly owing to a read error. V is TRBV28 and J is TRBJ2-7; 11 nucleotides agree with TRBD2. The CDR3 totals 21 residues. Germline V lookup: CDR1 MDHEN, CDR2 SYDVKM. The CDR3 protein is CSSLPRRWSSIAGGPRGEQYF. The CDR3 DNA reads TGCAGCTCTCTTCCCCGCAGATGGTCCTCTATAGCGGGAGGGCCAAGGGGCGAGCAGTACTTC.

Notes on this clone: This CDR3 is also generated by other DNA sequences in the sample. The gene calls are TRBV30 and TRBJ1-1; no clear D gene. This CDR3 has 13 amino acids. Trimming cost V 0 bases and J 2 bases, with 7 bases left between them. The germline CDR1 and CDR2 sequences are GTSNPN and SVGIG (reference sequence). CDR3 sequence (DNA): TGTGCCTGGAGTGTCCTGGAAAACACTGAAGCTTTCTTT. Amino acids: CAWSVLENTEAFF.

The chain uses TRBV13 and TRBJ2-7; D perhaps matches TRBD2 (5 bases). The CDR3 is 20 residues long. Trimming pared 5 bases from V and 2 bases from J, leaving 31 bases between. Germline CDR1 reads PRHDT; CDR2 reads FYEKMQ (reference sequence). The CDR3 DNA sequence: TGTGCCAGCAGCCCGCGCGCGGCATTGGGAGTCCTCAATGCACCCTACGAGCAGTACTTC. Translation: CASSPRAALGVLNAPYEQYF.

As for this clone: This specimen includes other DNA sequences encoding the same CDR3. The chain couples TRBV4-1 to TRBJ2-7; 11 positions match TRBD2. With 4 bases clipped from V and 0 bases from J, the junction kept 2 bases outside the gene matches. The CDR3 length is 15 residues. Germline V gives CDR1 MGHRA, CDR2 YSYEKL. CDR3 DNA sequence: TGCGCCAGCAGCCGTACTAGCGGGAGCTCCTACGAGCAGTACTTC. Its translation is CASSRTSGSSYEQYF.